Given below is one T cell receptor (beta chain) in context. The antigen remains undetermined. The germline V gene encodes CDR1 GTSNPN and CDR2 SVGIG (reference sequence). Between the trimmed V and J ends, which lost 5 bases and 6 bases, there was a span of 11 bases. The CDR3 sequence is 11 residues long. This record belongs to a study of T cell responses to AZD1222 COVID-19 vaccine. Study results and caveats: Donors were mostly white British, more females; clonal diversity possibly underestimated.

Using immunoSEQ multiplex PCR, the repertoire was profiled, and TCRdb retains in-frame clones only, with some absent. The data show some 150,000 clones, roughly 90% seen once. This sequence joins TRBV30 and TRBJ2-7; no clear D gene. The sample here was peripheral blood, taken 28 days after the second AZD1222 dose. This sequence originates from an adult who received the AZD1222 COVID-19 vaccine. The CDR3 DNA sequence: TGTGCCTGGGCCGACTTACGCGAGCAGTACTTC. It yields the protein CAWADLREQYF.